These 22 T cell receptor beta chains were all obtained from the same sample, sequenced in a study of T cells after yellow fever vaccination. MiXCR was run by TCRdb on the 5' RACE reads, yielding one entry per CDR3 protein. The table has about 300,000 distinct CDR3 sequences, approximately 10% seen once; the top ten hold around 3.4%. This specimen was CD4+ T cells sorted from PBMCs, taken 5 days after the yellow fever booster vaccination. The receptors shown here come from a man aged 18 to 30 who received the YFV17D yellow fever vaccine.

This clonotype was detected only a few times. V is TRBV4-2 and J is TRBJ2-2, with 8 positions matching TRBD2. This CDR3 comprises 16 residues. Unmatched junction bases numbered 6, after V lost 1 base and J lost 5 bases. CDR1 is LGHNA and CDR2 is YNFKEQ in the germline V gene. CDR3 sequence (DNA): TGTGCCAGCAGCCAAGTCAGCGGGGGAAGAACCGGGGAGCTGTTTTTT. Amino acids: CASSQVSGGRTGELFF.

This clonotype was picked up a small number of times. The CDR3 DNA sequence: TGTGCCAGCTCACCACCTTCCCTAGCGGCAGAGACCCAGTACTTC. Its translation: CASSPPSLAAETQYF. The chain employs TRBV18 and TRBJ2-5, with 7 bases fitting TRBD2. J was trimmed by 4 bases and V by 0 bases; bases with no gene match: 5. Germline V gene sequence: CDR1 KGHSH, CDR2 LQKENI. CDR3 length: 15 residues.

This clonotype was picked up a small number of times. The V gene is TRBV20-1, the J gene TRBJ2-5; D is possibly TRBD2 (6 bases). Germline CDR1 and CDR2: DFQATT and SNEGSKA (reference sequence). The V end lost 1 base, the J end lost 3 bases, and 9 bases lay between the germline ends. This CDR3 is built from 13 residues. In DNA form, the CDR3 reads TGCAGTGCTAGAGGCGCGGGAAAAGAGACCCAGTACTTC. It encodes CSARGAGKETQYF.

This clonotype occurred a few times. The J gene is TRBJ2-5, the V gene TRBV6-5; perhaps TRBD2 as D (5 bases). Germline values: CDR1 MNHEY, CDR2 SVGAGI. This CDR3 spans 13 amino acids. V lost 8 bases and J lost 2, with 12 bases in between. CDR3 amino acids: CASAKDFQETQYF. CDR3 DNA: TGTGCCAGCGCGAAGGACTTTCAAGAGACCCAGTACTTC.

The chain couples TRBV18 to TRBJ1-4, with a weak D call TRBD1 (5 bases). V was cut by 2 bases and J by 7 bases, with 17 bases left in between. CDR3 length: 16 amino acids. Germline CDR1 KGHSH, CDR2 LQKENI. The CDR3 nucleotides are TGTGCCAGCTCACCAACTAGGAGGGGAAAAGGTGAAAAACTGTTTTTT. Residues: CASSPTRRGKGEKLFF.

The gene calls are TRBV7-9 and TRBJ1-5; D is undetermined. The CDR3 sequence is 11 residues long. V dropped 5 bases and J dropped 9 bases, with 8 bases sitting between them. Germline-derived CDR1 and CDR2 are SEHNR and FQNEAQ (reference sequence). This chain's CDR3 is CASSHGGPQHF. CDR3 DNA sequence: TGTGCCAGCAGCCACGGTGGGCCCCAGCATTTT.

The chain recombines TRBV20-1 with TRBJ2-7, with D maybe TRBD2 (7 bases). V gave up 1 base and J gave up 2 bases, with 12 bases separating them. Germline V gives CDR1 DFQATT, CDR2 SNEGSKA (reference sequence). This CDR3 region has 14 residues. The chain's CDR3 is CSARVLGGPYEQYF. The CDR3 DNA follows: TGCAGTGCTAGAGTGTTGGGGGGGCCCTACGAGCAGTACTTC.

This chain joins TRBV27 and TRBJ1-2; 9 nucleotides line up with TRBD1. The ends lost 6 bases at V and 6 bases at J; junction bases unmatched: 8. Per the germline V gene, CDR1 is MNHEY and CDR2 is SMNVEV (reference sequence). The CDR3 has 14 amino acids. The CDR3 spells CASSRPGTGHGYTF. The CDR3, as DNA: TGTGCCAGCAGCCGTCCGGGGACAGGGCATGGCTACACCTTC.

This clonotype was detected only a few times. The chain recombines TRBV4-3 with TRBJ2-2, with no clear D. Trimming removed 0 bases at V and 5 bases at J, with 13 bases between. Germline V gene lookup returns CDR1 LGHNA and CDR2 YSLEER. The CDR3 runs to 16 residues. DNA of the CDR3: TGCGCCAGCAGCCAAGATCTAATGGGCCCAACCGGGGAGCTGTTTTTT. Amino acids: CASSQDLMGPTGELFF.

In this sample, this clonotype turned up a few times. The rearrangement uses TRBV27 and TRBJ2-3; the match to TRBD2 covers 14 bases. CDR1 and CDR2 (germline): MNHEY, SMNVEV (reference sequence). The trim removed 6 bases at V and 9 bases at J, leaving 8 bases unmatched. The CDR3 is 15 amino acids. This CDR3 is CASSHPGTSGGTQYF. The CDR3 DNA sequence: TGTGCCAGCAGCCATCCCGGGACTAGCGGGGGAACGCAGTATTTT.

This chain joins TRBV2 and TRBJ1-1; TRBD1 matches at 11 bases. This CDR3 contains 15 residues. Germline lookup yields CDR1 SNHLY and CDR2 FYNNEI. The V gene end was trimmed by 8 bases and the J gene end by 8 bases; junction bases not matched to a gene: 13. The CDR3 here is CASARPGQGVSEAFF. The CDR3, as DNA: TGTGCCAGCGCAAGACCGGGACAGGGGGTTTCGGAAGCTTTCTTT.

This clonotype came up a few times. The chain carries TRBV6-2 or TRBV6-3 and TRBJ2-3; 10 positions agree with TRBD2. V lost 3 bases, J lost 6 bases, and 6 bases stayed unmatched. The CDR3 is made up of 15 amino acids. Germline V lookup: CDR1 MNHEY, CDR2 SVGEGT. The CDR3 region is CASSYTAGGHDTQYF. The CDR3 DNA reads as TGTGCCAGCAGTTATACAGCGGGGGGGCATGATACGCAGTATTTT.

This clonotype showed up just a few times. The chain combines TRBV3-1 with TRBJ1-4; D uncertain. This CDR3 contains 16 residues. In germline, CDR1 is LGHDT, CDR2 YNNKEL (reference sequence). V lost 3 bases, J lost 0 bases, and 11 bases lay in between. For the CDR3, the DNA is TGTGCCAGCAGCCATCGGACGGATGCAACTAATGAAAAACTGTTTTTT. It encodes CASSHRTDATNEKLFF. The full variable domain, rest sourced from reference TRBV3-1 and TRBJ1-4, is DTAVSQTPKYLVTQMGNDKSIKCEQNLGHDTMYWYKQDSKKFLKIMFSYNNKELIINETVPNRFSPKSPDKAHLNLHINSLELGDSAVYFCASSHRTDATNEKLFFGSGTQLSVL.

This clonotype was counted at least ten times. V gene TRBV5-6 combines with J gene TRBJ1-6; 8 bases map to TRBD1. The germline CDR1 and CDR2 sequences are SGHDT and YYEEEE. The J segment lost 9 bases and the V segment lost 4 bases, leaving 6 bases of the junction unmatched. The CDR3 is 14 residues long. The CDR3 here is CASSPTGVSSPLHF. CDR3 DNA sequence: TGTGCCAGCAGCCCGACAGGGGTTTCTTCACCCCTCCACTTT.

The rearrangement uses TRBV12-3 or TRBV12-4 and TRBJ2-3, with TRBD2 identical over 7 bases. The CDR3 consists of 13 residues. Losses at the gene ends were 5 bases for V and 12 bases for J; bases not matched to a gene: 11. CDR3 protein: CASSRLAGVAQYF. The CDR3 DNA is TGTGCCAGCAGTCGCCTCGCGGGAGTCGCACAGTATTTT.

This clonotype was counted only a few times. This chain joins TRBV7-2 and TRBJ1-1; 7 bases line up with TRBD1. This CDR3 region has 13 residues. Germline CDR1 SGHTA, CDR2 FQGNSA. The J segment lost 7 bases and the V segment lost 6 bases, leaving 8 bases of the junction unmatched. The CDR3 bases are TGTGCCAGCAGGTTTCTCCGGGACAGTGAAGCTTTCTTT. This gives the protein CASRFLRDSEAFF.

This sequence joins TRBV27 and TRBJ2-3; 10 bases fit TRBD2. Germline loops: CDR1 MNHEY, CDR2 SMNVEV (reference sequence). After removal of 8 bases from V and 4 bases from J, the junction contained 9 bases not matched to a gene. This CDR3 is built from 15 residues. The DNA of the CDR3 is TGTGCCAGCCGTAGAAGCGGGGGGGGTGCAGATACGCAGTATTTT. Residues: CASRRSGGGADTQYF.

This clonotype appeared many times. The rearrangement uses TRBV5-5 and TRBJ2-4; perhaps D is TRBD1 or TRBD2 (5 bases each). The CDR3 length is 14 residues. CDR1 is SGHKS, CDR2 YYEKEE, per germline (reference sequence). The V end was cut by 4 bases, the J end by 7 bases, with 15 bases between. This chain's CDR3 is CASSAGLEGNIQYF. As DNA, the CDR3 is TGTGCCAGCAGCGCCGGGCTAGAGGGGAACATTCAGTACTTC.

There are a few counts of this clonotype. The chain couples TRBV5-1 to TRBJ2-6; perhaps TRBD1 as D (5 bases). Trimming left V 0 bases short and J 3 bases short, with 10 bases between. CDR1 and CDR2 (germline): SGHRS, YFSETQ. The CDR3 sequence is 16 residues long. CDR3 in DNA: TGCGCCAGCAGCTTGGTAGGGGCGCGTGGGGCCAACGTCCTGACTTTC. Its protein is CASSLVGARGANVLTF.

This clonotype has only a few counts. This chain links TRBV7-3 with TRBJ1-1; unclear D gene. Per the germline V gene, CDR1 is SGHTA and CDR2 is FQGTGA. Between the trimmed V and J ends, which lost 6 bases and 0 bases, there was a span of 8 bases. CDR3 length: 13 amino acids. The CDR3 spells CASSSYMNTEAFF. The CDR3 nucleotides are TGTGCCAGCAGTTCCTACATGAACACTGAAGCTTTCTTT.

This chain joins TRBV7-9 and TRBJ2-3; 11 bases agree with TRBD2. With V trimmed by 7 bases and J by 2 bases, 8 bases remained unmatched. The CDR3 is 16 residues long. Germline CDR1 SEHNR, CDR2 FQNEAQ (reference sequence). CDR3 sequence: CASIRSGGANTDTQYF. The CDR3 bases are TGTGCCAGCATCCGTAGCGGGGGGGCCAACACAGATACGCAGTATTTT.

This clonotype has only a few counts. CDR3 sequence: CASSQLHQPQHF. CDR3 sequence (DNA): TGCGCCAGCAGTCAATTGCATCAGCCCCAGCATTTT. The V call is TRBV23-1, the J call TRBJ1-5; D not resolved. TRBV23-1 is assigned to the ORF class and has an uncertain function. The CDR3 is 12 residues long. The V and J ends lost 1 base and 5 bases respectively, with 3 bases between them.